The T cell receptor (beta chain) described here comes from a study of T cell repertoires in cytomegalovirus infection. Looking at the study overall: Both a matching HLA type and CMV infection were indicated by public TCR beta signatures.

A remark on this clonotype: Antigen unknown.

In germline, CDR1 is SEHNR, CDR2 FQNEAQ (reference sequence). The CDR3 extends over 17 amino acids. V lost 5 bases and J 0 bases, leaving 18 bases between the germline ends. Using its own MiXCR run on the reads, TCRdb lists one record per CDR3 protein. The sample lists approximately 340,000 distinct CDR3 sequences, 25% to 35% occurring once. The rearrangement uses TRBV7-9 and TRBJ2-3; either TRBD1 or TRBD2 may supply D (6 bases each). The sample here was cultured PBMCs, taken from culture after CMV antigen stimulation. The sequence was obtained from a human donor in good health (CMV status not recorded). Some clones in this sample may be carry-over from other donors' samples. CDR3 sequence reads: CASSAARGTTSTDTQYF. CDR3 DNA: TGTGCCAGCAGCGCAGCTCGGGGGACAACTAGCACAGATACGCAGTATTTT.